This T cell receptor (beta chain) was sequenced in a study of blood T cells in healthy people across ages. Findings of the study overall: Higher diversity, along with more naive CD4+ cells, distinguished long-lived donors from aged donors.

With 11 bases clipped from V and 6 bases from J, the junction kept 12 bases outside the gene matches. The germline V gene encodes CDR1 MNHEY and CDR2 SVGAGI. The CDR3 is made up of 14 amino acids. This clonotype was picked up many times. Its antigen is still unknown. Through a sample-barcoded 5' primer and a J-beta primer mix, a second PCR was run for roughly 6 to 11 cycles. TCRdb analysed the 5' RACE reads with MiXCR anew, one entry per CDR3 protein. The sample records 800,000 to 950,000 distinct CDR3 sequences, roughly 29% being singletons. Total RNA was isolated from each sample in quantities of at least 6 micrograms. The sample was also reused in another study, on T cells of mothers and their children.

The chain employs TRBV6-5 and TRBJ1-5, with TRBD1 identical over 8 bases. Sequencing was done on a sample of blood. This clonotype was obtained from a woman aged 40-49 years in good health. The CDR3 DNA follows: TGTGCCGAACCTAAGGACAGGGCGGGTCAGCCCCAGCATTTT. This encodes CAEPKDRAGQPQHF.